The entry below describes one TCR beta chain. Its antigen is currently unknown. The ends lost 4 bases at V and 4 bases at J; junction bases unmatched: 7. Germline V CDR1 and CDR2: SEHNR, FQNEAQ (reference sequence). The CDR3 covers 15 residues. The entry originates in a study of cytomegalovirus exposure and HLA in healthy donors. Findings and limits, study-wide: Confirmation in vitro established that a few CMV-associated chains were specific for CMV antigens.

Researchers ran the PCR with 60 Vbeta and 13 Jbeta primers. The assay was immunoSEQ multiplex PCR, and TCRdb's table has in-frame clones only and misses some. The sample lists 130,000 or so clones, roughly 80% seen once, with 2.5% to 4% in the top ten. The receptor was derived from a middle-aged man in good health and CMV-seronegative. The chain joins TRBV7-9 to TRBJ2-5, with TRBD2 matching over 9 bases. The sequencing sample was made of PBMCs. Here the CDR3 reads CASSSARGGAETQYF. The CDR3 DNA reads TGTGCCAGCAGCTCGGCGCGGGGGGGTGCAGAGACCCAGTACTTC.